Shown below are 21 T cell receptor beta chains from a single sample sequenced in a study of T cell repertoires in cytomegalovirus infection. TCRdb independently ran MiXCR on the reads; one entry per CDR3 protein. The sample lists roughly 720,000 distinct CDR3 sequences, 35% to 40% occurring once. The sequencing input was PBMCs. Receptors were obtained from a human donor in good health (CMV status not recorded). Some clones in this sample may be carry-over from other donors' samples.

This chain links TRBV7-2 with TRBJ1-2; 8 bases match TRBD1. CDR1 is SGHTA, CDR2 FQGNSA, per germline. V dropped 1 base and J dropped 4; count of bases not matched to a gene: 2. The CDR3 sequence is 14 residues long. CDR3 sequence: CASSLEQGGYGYTF. CDR3 DNA sequence: TGTGCCAGCAGCTTAGAACAGGGGGGCTATGGCTACACCTTC.

The CDR3 bases are TGTGCCAGCAGCCCCCGCGGTGGCCTGGGGCCCCAGCATTTT. Translated: CASSPRGGLGPQHF. The V call is TRBV5-6, the J call TRBJ1-5; D is uncertain. The CDR3 loop spans 14 amino acids. The V end lost 4 bases, the J end lost 9 bases, and 17 bases lay between the germline ends. Germline CDR1 reads SGHDT; CDR2 reads YYEEEE.

To note about this clonotype: A much larger clone is a single base away; this may be a read error. The CDR3 carries no conserved terminal phenylalanine or tryptophan, so it likely arises from a read error. This chain joins TRBV27 and TRBJ2-5; unclear D gene. The V end lost 2 bases, the J end lost 4 bases, and 11 bases lay between the germline ends. CDR3 length: 14 amino acids. Germline lookup yields CDR1 MNHEY and CDR2 SMNVEV (reference sequence). The CDR3 sequence: CASSLTPSPETQYL. The CDR3 bases are TGTGCCAGCAGTTTAACCCCGTCCCCAGAGACCCAGTACTTA.

The chain has TRBV6-1 and TRBJ1-4, with 7 bases lining up with TRBD1. The germline gives CDR1 MNHNS, CDR2 SASEGT. The CDR3 has 14 residues. V shed 5 bases, J shed 11 bases, and the junction held 11 bases outside the gene matches. The CDR3 nucleotides are TGTGCCAGCAGTACTGACAGGGTGGGTTCGAAACTGTTTTTT. Encoded protein: CASSTDRVGSKLFF.

This clonotype has just a few counts. The chain couples TRBV20-1 to TRBJ2-7; 11 bases match TRBD2. V was clipped by 0 bases and J by 4 bases; unmatched bases: 14. The germline CDR1 and CDR2 sequences are DFQATT and SNEGSKA (reference sequence). The CDR3 is 18 amino acids. The CDR3 sequence is CSARDHQRLAGKSYEQYF. DNA for the CDR3: TGCAGTGCTAGAGATCACCAAAGACTAGCGGGAAAGTCTTACGAGCAGTACTTC.

V gene TRBV6-5 combines with J gene TRBJ2-7, with D perhaps assigned TRBD1 or TRBD2 (5 bases each). V was shortened by 7 bases and J by 0 bases, with 16 bases between the two germline ends. CDR1 is MNHEY and CDR2 is SVGAGI in the germline V gene. This CDR3 is built from 15 residues. The CDR3 sequence is CASTEGWGSSYEQYF. DNA of the CDR3: TGTGCCAGCACTGAAGGGTGGGGGAGCTCCTACGAGCAGTACTTC.

This clonotype was counted many times. At one end the junction does not follow the germline gene, possibly because of a read error. The chain employs TRBV12-3 or TRBV12-4 and TRBJ2-3; D remains ambiguous. This CDR3 contains 13 residues. The CDR3 here is CASSLGGPDTQYF. The CDR3 DNA is TGTGCCAGCAGCTTAGGTGGGCCAGATACGCAGTATTTT.

The V call is TRBV20-1, the J call TRBJ2-7, with 8 bases fitting TRBD1. The length of the CDR3 is 14 residues. V was clipped by 7 bases and J by 5 bases; unmatched bases: 13. Looked up from germline, CDR1 is DFQATT and CDR2 is SNEGSKA (reference sequence). The CDR3 spells CSVTAGQDVDEQYF. DNA of the CDR3: TGCAGTGTAACCGCGGGACAGGATGTTGACGAGCAGTACTTC.

The CDR3 protein is CASSPGPALGYTF. In DNA, the CDR3 is TGTGCCAGCAGTCCGGGACCCGCCCTTGGCTACACCTTC. V gene TRBV12-3 or TRBV12-4 combines with J gene TRBJ1-2; tentatively, D is TRBD1 (5 bases). V was pared by 5 bases and J by 7 bases, with 14 bases between. The CDR3 loop spans 13 amino acids.

The chain recombines TRBV7-4 with TRBJ1-1; a weak D match, TRBD1 (6 bases). Germline-derived CDR1 and CDR2 are SGHVT and SQSDAQ. This CDR3 has 15 amino acids. V lost 5 bases, J lost 10 bases, and 23 bases lay in between. The chain's CDR3 is CASSLLRGWVLPAFF. The CDR3 DNA sequence: TGTGCCAGCAGCCTCTTGAGGGGGTGGGTTCTGCCAGCTTTCTTT.

V is TRBV18 and J is TRBJ1-1; 9 bases line up with TRBD1. There are 14 residues in the CDR3. The J segment lost 4 bases and the V segment lost 3 bases, leaving 3 bases of the junction unmatched. Germline-derived CDR1 and CDR2 are KGHSH and LQKENI. In DNA form, the CDR3 reads TGTGCCAGCTCACCTTGGGACAGGGCCACTGAAGCTTTCTTT. This translates into CASSPWDRATEAFF.

Note on this clonotype: An end of the junction does not agree with germline; a read error may underlie this. The J gene is TRBJ1-5, the V gene TRBV28, with D hard to call. The CDR3 sequence is 15 residues long. CDR1 and CDR2 (germline): MDHEN, SYDVKM. CDR3 DNA: TGTGCCTGCAGTTTAAGTCAGGCGGGCAATCAGCCCCAGCATTTT. Amino acids: CACSLSQAGNQPQHF.

The sample holds a few counts of this clonotype. The chain recombines TRBV12-3 or TRBV12-4 with TRBJ2-7; maybe TRBD1 (6 bases). V was pared by 3 bases and J by 7 bases, with 10 bases between. The CDR3 runs to 12 residues. The DNA of the CDR3 is TGTGCCAGCAGTTTTAGTCAGGGGGAGCAGTACTTC. As protein: CASSFSQGEQYF.

This chain joins TRBV11-1 and TRBJ2-7, with TRBD2 matching over 11 bases. With V trimmed by 2 bases and J by 2 bases, 2 bases remained unmatched. Germline CDR1 and CDR2: SGHAT and FQDESV (reference sequence). CDR3 size: 15 residues. The DNA for the CDR3 is TGTGCCAGCAGCTTAACTAGCGGGAGTGCCTACGAGCAGTACTTC. This codes for CASSLTSGSAYEQYF. Looking up the rest from reference TRBV11-1 and TRBJ2-7 gives the full variable domain: EAEVAQSPRYKITEKSQAVAFWCDPISGHATLYWYRQILGQGPELLVQFQDESVVDDSQLPKDRFSAERLKGVDSTLKIQPAELGDSAMYLCASSLTSGSAYEQYFGPGTRLTVT.

The sample holds a few counts of this clonotype. The rearrangement links TRBV6-1 to TRBJ2-7, with TRBD1 matching 7 bases. CDR1 and CDR2 from the germline V gene are MNHNS and SASEGT. V was pared by 9 bases and J by 0 bases, with 5 bases of the junction left unmatched. The CDR3 consists of 13 residues. As DNA, the CDR3 is TGTGCCAGTACACGGGACAGCTCCTACGAGCAGTACTTC. It codes for CASTRDSSYEQYF.

As to this clonotype: The germline gene is not matched at one end of the junction; a read error may be the cause. J is TRBJ1-1 and V is TRBV4-1; D uncertain. CDR1 and CDR2 from the germline V gene are MGHRA and YSYEKL. This CDR3 region has 12 residues. The CDR3: CATRLENTEAFF. The CDR3 region has the DNA TGTGCCACCCGGCTAGAGAACACTGAAGCTTTCTTT.

The rearrangement joins TRBV20-1 to TRBJ2-7; 9 bases fit TRBD1. This CDR3 has 13 amino acids. Per the germline V gene, CDR1 is DFQATT and CDR2 is SNEGSKA (reference sequence). V was pared by 2 bases and J by 5 bases, with 4 bases of the junction left unmatched. CDR3 sequence (DNA): TGCAGTGCTAGATCCTACAGGGGGCACGAGCAGTACTTC. Amino acids: CSARSYRGHEQYF.

The gene calls are TRBV5-1 and TRBJ2-7, with D unclear. Looked up from germline, CDR1 is SGHRS and CDR2 is YFSETQ. Between the trimmed V and J ends, which lost 0 bases and 4 bases, there was a span of 11 bases. The CDR3 is 14 amino acids. CDR3 sequence reads: CASSLVGPEYEQYF. The CDR3 coding sequence is TGCGCCAGCAGCTTGGTTGGGCCAGAGTACGAGCAGTACTTC.

The chain employs TRBV12-3 or TRBV12-4 and TRBJ2-2; 14 nucleotides align to TRBD2. With V trimmed by 2 bases and J by 4 bases, 3 bases remained unmatched. This CDR3 is built from 17 residues. CDR3 nucleotide sequence: TGTGCCAGCAGTTTACATGGGACTAGCGGGAGCACCGGGGAGCTGTTTTTT. Translating gives CASSLHGTSGSTGELFF.

This clonotype was seen at least ten times. CDR3 DNA: TGTGCCAGCAGTTTCGGGCAGGGGGCGTATGGCTACACCTTC. This translates into CASSFGQGAYGYTF. The V and J genes are TRBV12-3 or TRBV12-4 and TRBJ1-2; TRBD1 matches at 8 bases. Losses at the gene ends were 3 bases for V and 5 bases for J; bases not matched to a gene: 5. The CDR3 length is 14 residues.

This chain connects TRBV28 to TRBJ1-5; possible D gene TRBD1, 5 bases. This CDR3 is 14 amino acids long. Looked up from germline, CDR1 is MDHEN and CDR2 is SYDVKM. V lost 5 bases and J 4 bases, leaving 12 bases between the germline ends. The chain's CDR3 is CASSPGTVNQPQHF. The DNA for the CDR3 is TGTGCCAGCAGTCCCGGGACGGTGAATCAGCCCCAGCATTTT.